The 25 T cell receptor beta chains in this list originate from one sample, sequenced in a study of cytomegalovirus exposure and HLA in healthy donors. The protocol was immunoSEQ multiplex PCR, while the TCRdb copy is restricted to in-frame clones and leaves out a portion. Counted here are roughly 68,000 clones, about 89% occurring once; the ten biggest clones make up over 1.5%. Source material: PBMCs. The receptors here all came from a woman younger than 30 in good health and CMV-seronegative.

The rearrangement joins TRBV2 to TRBJ2-1, with 12 bases fitting TRBD2. The CDR3 is made up of 14 amino acids. V shed 4 bases, J shed 7 bases, and the junction held 2 bases outside the gene matches. In germline, CDR1 is SNHLY, CDR2 FYNNEI. DNA of the CDR3: TGTGCCAGCAGTGGCCTAGCGGGAGGGAATGAGCAGTTCTTC. It codes for CASSGLAGGNEQFF. Combining the CDR3 with reference TRBV2 and TRBJ2-1 gives the whole variable domain EPEVTQTPSHQVTQMGQEVILRCVPISNHLYFYWYRQILGQKVEFLVSFYNNEISEKSEIFDDQFSVERPDGSNFTLKIRSTKLEDSAMYFCASSGLAGGNEQFFGPGTRLTVL.

The rearrangement joins TRBV5-1 to TRBJ2-4, with D possibly TRBD2 on 5 matching bases. Germline V gene sequence: CDR1 SGHRS, CDR2 YFSETQ. With 1 base removed from V and 6 bases from J, the gap between germline ends came to 14 bases. The CDR3 length is 15 residues. The CDR3 region is CASSLTTSEGNIQYF. The CDR3 nucleotides are TGCGCCAGCAGCTTGACGACCTCCGAGGGAAACATTCAGTACTTC.

The V and J genes are TRBV5-1 and TRBJ2-7; no firm D call. Germline lookup yields CDR1 SGHRS and CDR2 YFSETQ. Trimming pared 3 bases from V and 6 bases from J, leaving 13 bases between. CDR3 length equals 13 residues. CDR3 sequence: CASSSAPSGEQYF. The CDR3 nucleotides read TGCGCCAGCAGCTCGGCCCCCTCGGGCGAGCAGTACTTC. Using reference TRBV5-1 and TRBJ2-7 for the parts outside the CDR3, the full variable domain is KAGVTQTPRYLIKTRGQQVTLSCSPISGHRSVSWYQQTPGQGLQFLFEYFSETQRNKGNFPGRFSGRQFSNSRSEMNVSTLELGDSALYLCASSSAPSGEQYFGPGTRLTVT.

Only one count was recorded for this clone. The chain combines TRBV14 with TRBJ2-3, with a weak D call TRBD2 (7 bases). V was clipped by 2 bases and J by 0 bases, with 15 bases between them. Germline V gene sequence: CDR1 SGHDN, CDR2 FVKESK. This CDR3 contains 17 residues. The CDR3 region is CASSQKRGGLSTDTQYF. CDR3 in DNA: TGTGCCAGCAGCCAAAAAAGGGGGGGACTGAGCACAGATACGCAGTATTTT.

The J gene is TRBJ1-2, the V gene TRBV21-1. TRBV21-1 is an annotated pseudogene. The CDR3 consists of 19 residues. The CDR3 DNA reads as TGTGCCAGCAGCAAAGCCCGGGTGGGAGTTAGGGATCGGCTCAATGGCTACACCTTC. This translates into CASSKARVGVRDRLNGYTF.

The J gene is TRBJ2-1, the V gene TRBV7-2, with TRBD1 matching over 11 bases. This CDR3 region has 16 residues. Germline CDR1 and CDR2: SGHTA and FQGNSA. With V trimmed by 2 bases and J by 5 bases, 5 bases remained unmatched. This CDR3 reads CASSLRPGQGDNEQFF. DNA for the CDR3: TGTGCCAGCAGCTTAAGACCGGGACAGGGGGACAATGAGCAGTTCTTC.

This clone was detected once. The chain links TRBV28 to TRBJ2-7; D is undetermined. This CDR3 has 11 residues. V was cut by 7 bases and J by 5 bases, with 9 bases left in between. CDR1 and CDR2 from the germline V gene are MDHEN and SYDVKM. The DNA of the CDR3 is TGTGCCAGCACTTCCCTTAACGAGCAGTACTTC. It is translated as CASTSLNEQYF. Full variable domain (outside the CDR3, taken from reference TRBV28 and TRBJ2-7): DVKVTQSSRYLVKRTGEKVFLECVQDMDHENMFWYRQDPGLGLRLIYFSYDVKMKEKGDIPEGYSVSREKKERFSLILESASTNQTSMYLCASTSLNEQYFGPGTRLTVT.

V gene TRBV5-1 combines with J gene TRBJ1-1; the D is unclear. Germline lookup yields CDR1 SGHRS and CDR2 YFSETQ. The V and J ends lost 0 bases and 2 bases respectively, with 5 bases between them. This CDR3 is built from 13 residues. As DNA, the CDR3 is TGCGCCAGCAGCTTGGGAGAAAACACTGAAGCTTTCTTT. Translation gives CASSLGENTEAFF.

This rearrangement joins TRBV15 to TRBJ1-2; D is unresolved. CDR1 is LNHNV, CDR2 YYDKDF, per germline (reference sequence). Trimming cost V 4 bases and J 5 bases, with 14 bases left between them. This CDR3 is built from 14 residues. Written as DNA, the CDR3 is TGTGCCACCAGCAAGGCATCCAGGAATTATGGCTACACCTTC. It encodes CATSKASRNYGYTF. Drawing the rest from reference TRBV15 and TRBJ1-2, the complete variable domain is DAMVIQNPRYQVTQFGKPVTLSCSQTLNHNVMYWYQQKSSQAPKLLFHYYDKDFNNEADTPDNFQSRRPNTSFCFLDIRSPGLGDTAMYLCATSKASRNYGYTFGSGTRLTVV.

The V and J genes are TRBV28 and TRBJ2-2, with a possible D match to TRBD2 (6 bases). The CDR3 is 14 residues long. Deletions cut 4 bases from V and 9 bases from J, with 15 bases between. CDR1 MDHEN and CDR2 SYDVKM come from the germline V gene. The CDR3 sequence is CASSSGVVGRELFF. In DNA form, the CDR3 reads TGTGCCAGCAGTTCGGGGGTTGTAGGCCGGGAGCTGTTTTTT.

The chain recombines TRBV14 with TRBJ2-1; 11 nucleotides line up with TRBD2. CDR1 and CDR2 from the germline V gene are SGHDN and FVKESK. The V gene end was trimmed by 1 base and the J gene end by 3 bases; junction bases not matched to a gene: 11. The length of the CDR3 is 19 residues. The CDR3 DNA is TGTGCCAGCAGCCAAGGATTGCCGGGACTAGCGGACCTCTACAATGAGCAGTTCTTC. This codes for CASSQGLPGLADLYNEQFF.

The gene calls are TRBV9 and TRBJ1-4; D unclear. The CDR3 sequence is 13 residues long. Trimming removed 3 bases from V and 8 bases from J, with 11 bases in between. CDR1 is SGDLS and CDR2 is YYNGEE in the germline V gene. The CDR3: CASSEGAEEKLFF. The DNA of the CDR3 is TGTGCCAGCAGCGAGGGAGCTGAAGAAAAACTGTTTTTT.

V usage is TRBV27 and J usage is TRBJ1-5; the D gene is possibly TRBD1 (6 bases). V gave up 3 bases and J gave up 3 bases, with 15 bases separating them. Per the germline V gene, CDR1 is MNHEY and CDR2 is SMNVEV (reference sequence). The CDR3 contains 16 residues. The CDR3 DNA follows: TGTGCCAGCAGTTTCGGGTCAGGGGCGGCCAATCAGCCCCAGCATTTT. Amino acids: CASSFGSGAANQPQHF.

The chain is built from TRBV29-1 and TRBJ1-2; D possibly corresponds to TRBD1 (6 bases). The germline V gene has CDR1 SQVTM and CDR2 ANQGSEA. The CDR3 spans 11 residues. The V end lost 4 bases, the J end lost 7 bases, and 10 bases lay between the germline ends. As DNA, the CDR3 is TGCAGCGTTGGGGGGCAGAGTGGCTACACCTTC. Amino acids: CSVGGQSGYTF. Filled out from reference TRBV29-1 and TRBJ1-2, the complete variable domain reads SAVISQKPSRDICQRGTSLTIQCQVDSQVTMMFWYRQQPGQSLTLIATANQGSEATYESGFVIDKFPISRPNLTFSTLTVSNMSPEDSSIYLCSVGGQSGYTFGSGTRLTVV.

The CDR3 spells CASSHRDRGPYNEQFF. The CDR3 DNA is TGCGCCAGCAGCCACCGGGACAGGGGGCCCTACAATGAGCAGTTCTTC. The gene calls are TRBV4-1 and TRBJ2-1, with 12 nucleotides matching TRBD1. Germline V gene data show CDR1 as MGHRA and CDR2 as YSYEKL. The trim removed 3 bases at V and 2 bases at J, leaving 2 bases unmatched. CDR3 length equals 16 residues.

This CDR3 is CASSPGQAFDYGYTF. The CDR3 DNA reads TGTGCCAGCAGCCCGGGACAGGCGTTCGACTATGGCTACACCTTC. This sequence joins TRBV25-1 and TRBJ1-2, with 8 bases matching TRBD1. Germline loops: CDR1 MGHDK, CDR2 SYGVNS. V lost 6 bases to trimming and J lost 3 bases; unmatched junction nucleotides: 9. The CDR3 is 15 amino acids.

CDR3 sequence: CASSLFVPGANEKLFF. The CDR3 nucleotides read TGTGCCAGCAGCTTATTTGTCCCGGGGGCTAATGAAAAACTGTTTTTT. The chain employs TRBV7-2 and TRBJ1-4; the D gene is possibly TRBD1 (5 bases). Trimming cost V 2 bases and J 3 bases, with 13 bases left between them. CDR1 and CDR2 from the germline V gene are SGHTA and FQGNSA. The CDR3 has 16 residues.

The chain has TRBV27 and TRBJ2-7; D uncertain. Trimming shortened V by 2 bases and J by 3 bases, and 14 bases separated the two germline ends. From germline, CDR1 is MNHEY and CDR2 SMNVEV (reference sequence). The length of the CDR3 is 15 residues. Written as DNA, the CDR3 is TGTGCCAGCAGTTTAAGAGGCAGACTGGGCTACGAGCAGTACTTC. It specifies CASSLRGRLGYEQYF.

This chain joins TRBV5-8 and TRBJ2-2, with TRBD2 matching over 11 bases. Trimming cost V 2 bases and J 1 base; bases outside gene matches: 1. Germline CDR1 SGHTS, CDR2 YDEGEE. This CDR3 has 16 residues. Here the CDR3 DNA reads TGTGCCAGCAGCTTAACTAGCGGGGGGAACACCGGGGAGCTGTTTTTT. Translation: CASSLTSGGNTGELFF.

The chain links TRBV5-1 to TRBJ2-7; TRBD2 matches 13 bases. This CDR3 region has 17 residues. V was pared by 0 bases and J by 9 bases, with 12 bases of the junction left unmatched. The germline gives CDR1 SGHRS, CDR2 YFSETQ. The CDR3, as DNA: TGCGCCAGCAGCTTGGGGGGACTAGCGGGGACTCAAGAGGTGCAGTACTTC. This translates into CASSLGGLAGTQEVQYF.

The CDR3 sequence is CASSDSSSGSTDTQYF. The CDR3 region has the DNA TGTGCCAGCAGTGACTCATCTAGCGGTAGCACAGATACGCAGTATTTT. The chain has TRBV6-4 and TRBJ2-3; 7 bases fit TRBD2. After removal of 0 bases from V and 0 bases from J, the junction contained 3 bases not matched to a gene. CDR1 and CDR2 from the germline V gene are MRHNA and SNTAGT. This CDR3 is built from 16 residues.

CDR3 region: CASSERGAFYNEQFF. CDR3 DNA: TGTGCCAGCAGTGAGCGGGGGGCATTCTACAATGAGCAGTTCTTC. This chain connects TRBV6-1 to TRBJ2-1, with 8 nucleotides matching TRBD2. J was trimmed by 3 bases and V by 3 bases; bases with no gene match: 4. This CDR3 spans 15 amino acids. The V gene's germline CDR1 is MNHNS and CDR2 SASEGT.

V gene TRBV9 combines with J gene TRBJ1-1; 7 nucleotides agree with TRBD1. The germline V gene has CDR1 SGDLS and CDR2 YYNGEE. The V and J ends lost 1 base and 6 bases, in that order; junction bases with no gene match: 3. This CDR3 spans 13 amino acids. Here the CDR3 DNA reads TGTGCCAGCAGCGTACTCCAGGGGGCTGAAGCTTTCTTT. As protein: CASSVLQGAEAFF.

The V and J genes are TRBV5-1 and TRBJ2-1; D unresolved. The V gene's germline CDR1 is SGHRS and CDR2 YFSETQ. The V gene lost 0 bases and the J gene lost 6 bases, with 4 bases spanning the gap. The CDR3 covers 12 residues. The CDR3: CASSLDINEQFF. The CDR3 nucleotides are TGCGCCAGCAGCTTGGATATCAATGAGCAGTTCTTC.

This chain links TRBV7-2 with TRBJ2-3; D remains unclear. The germline gives CDR1 SGHTA, CDR2 FQGNSA. This CDR3 is 14 amino acids long. V lost 5 bases, J lost 0 bases, and 9 bases lay in between. The CDR3: CASSRPKSTDTQYF. In DNA, the CDR3 is TGTGCCAGCAGCCGCCCTAAAAGCACAGATACGCAGTATTTT.